This TCR beta chain was obtained from a study of spatial heterogeneity in lung cancer. This clonotype has a count of ten or more. Regarding time point: blood at routine non-recurrence follow-up after resection. The study sequenced unsorted whole RNA from tumor, nontumor lung or frozen PBMC. TCRdb re-analysed the 5' RACE reads in MiXCR, keeping a single row per CDR3 protein. The data show about 52,000 distinct CDR3 sequences, with under 8% seen just once and around 38% held by the top ten. Trimming took 0 bases from V and 0 from J, leaving 15 bases between them. Germline V lookup: CDR1 DFQATT, CDR2 SNEGSKA (reference sequence). This CDR3 contains 16 residues.

The specimen was PBMCs, collected at follow-up. The chain combines TRBV20-1 with TRBJ2-7; D might be TRBD1 (6 bases). The source is a female donor with early-stage non-small cell lung cancer. The CDR3 region has the DNA TGCAGTGCTAGAGATCAGGGGACGGCAAGCTCCTACGAGCAGTACTTC. Protein: CSARDQGTASSYEQYF.